Below are 20 T cell receptor beta chains sequenced from a single sample in a study of shared clonotypes between healthy human individuals. Method: immunoSEQ multiplex PCR; TCRdb's copy keeps in-frame clones and lacks some. The data show millions of clones, approximately 90% seen once. The material sequenced was naive CD4+ T cells sorted from blood. Subset described: CD45RA+ positively selected. The origin of the receptors is a man between 18 and 29 years old in good health.

A remark on this clone: Other DNA sequences in the same sample also yield this CDR3. The V call is TRBV5-4, the J call TRBJ2-3, with D possibly being TRBD1 (5 bases). Trimming removed 2 bases at V and 4 bases at J, with 8 bases between. CDR3 length equals 13 residues. CDR1 and CDR2 (germline): SGHNT, YYREEE (reference sequence). CDR3 bases: TGTGCCAGCAGCTTAGGGGCGGCAGATACGCAGTATTTT. Translated, it gives CASSLGAADTQYF. Full variable domain (rest looked up from reference TRBV5-4 and TRBJ2-3): ETGVTQSPTHLIKTRGQQVTLRCSSQSGHNTVSWYQQALGQGPQFIFQYYREEENGRGNFPPRFSGLQFPNYSSELNVNALELDDSALYLCASSLGAADTQYFGPGTRLTVL.

The gene calls are TRBV10-3 and TRBJ1-2; D perhaps matches TRBD1 (5 bases). The CDR3 is made up of 16 amino acids. CDR1 is ENHRY, CDR2 SYGVKD, per germline. Trimming pared 2 bases from V and 0 bases from J, leaving 13 bases between. The CDR3 coding sequence is TGTGCCATCAGTGAGACTGGAGGGGTAGCTAACTATGGCTACACCTTC. It is translated as CAISETGGVANYGYTF.

The chain combines TRBV6-6 with TRBJ2-7; D is perhaps TRBD2 (5 bases). CDR3 length: 13 amino acids. Trimming shortened V by 2 bases and J by 5 bases, and 10 bases separated the two germline ends. Germline CDR1 MNHNY, CDR2 SVGAGI (reference sequence). CDR3 residues: CASSYRGFHEQYF. CDR3 bases: TGTGCCAGCAGTTACAGAGGGTTCCACGAGCAGTACTTC.

The chain carries TRBV7-9 and TRBJ2-3, with 10 bases lining up with TRBD2. V dropped 5 bases and J dropped 5; count of bases not matched to a gene: 7. There are 15 residues in the CDR3. The V gene's germline CDR1 is SEHNR and CDR2 FQNEAQ (reference sequence). DNA for the CDR3: TGTGCCAGCAGCCTCTCTAGCGGGAGTCGAGATACGCAGTATTTT. This sequence encodes CASSLSSGSRDTQYF.

The rearrangement joins TRBV5-5 to TRBJ2-5; D possibly corresponds to TRBD1 (6 bases). Germline V gene sequence: CDR1 SGHKS, CDR2 YYEKEE (reference sequence). Trimming took off 4 bases at V and 1 base at J, with 8 bases between the two ends. The CDR3 spans 13 residues. CDR3 nucleotides: TGTGCCAGCAGCACGGACAGCCAAGAGACCCAGTACTTC. This sequence encodes CASSTDSQETQYF. Full variable domain (remainder filled in from reference TRBV5-5 and TRBJ2-5): DAGVTQSPTHLIKTRGQQVTLRCSPISGHKSVSWYQQVLGQGPQFIFQYYEKEERGRGNFPDRFSARQFPNYSSELNVNALLLGDSALYLCASSTDSQETQYFGPGTRLLVL.

The chain recombines TRBV6-4 with TRBJ1-4; no firm D call. CDR3 length: 14 residues. Germline assignment: CDR1 MRHNA and CDR2 SNTAGT. Trimming removed 2 bases at V and 7 bases at J, with 11 bases between. The chain's CDR3 is CASSDGNSGEKLFF. The CDR3 DNA is TGTGCCAGCAGTGACGGTAACTCGGGTGAAAAACTGTTTTTT.

J is TRBJ2-6 and V is TRBV19, with 10 bases fitting TRBD1. V lost 6 bases, J lost 0 bases, and 5 bases stayed unmatched. CDR3 length equals 17 residues. The germline V gene encodes CDR1 LNHDA and CDR2 SQIVND (reference sequence). The CDR3 sequence: CASRDRGVFSGANVLTF. CDR3 DNA sequence: TGTGCCAGTAGGGACAGGGGGGTTTTCTCTGGGGCCAACGTCCTGACTTTC. The complete variable domain, with remaining parts taken from reference TRBV19 and TRBJ2-6, reads DGGITQSPKYLFRKEGQNVTLSCEQNLNHDAMYWYRQDPGQGLRLIYYSQIVNDFQKGDIAEGYSVSREKKESFPLTVTSAQKNPTAFYLCASRDRGVFSGANVLTFGAGSRLTVL.

The V call is TRBV5-1, the J call TRBJ2-7, with 9 bases identical to TRBD2. This CDR3 is 15 amino acids long. The junction had 5 bases not matched to a gene; V was cut back by 0 bases and J by 4 bases. Germline V gene sequence: CDR1 SGHRS, CDR2 YFSETQ. As DNA, the CDR3 is TGCGCCAGCAGCTTGGTGAGCGGGGGGACATACGAGCAGTACTTC. Residues: CASSLVSGGTYEQYF.

The chain has TRBV7-2 and TRBJ2-2, with 7 bases matching TRBD1. From germline, CDR1 is SGHTA and CDR2 FQGNSA. This CDR3 comprises 15 residues. J was trimmed by 6 bases and V by 1 base; bases with no gene match: 5. In DNA form, the CDR3 reads TGTGCCAGCAGCTTAGAAGGACAGGTCGCCGGGGAGCTGTTTTTT. It translates to CASSLEGQVAGELFF. Based on the CDR3 plus reference TRBV7-2 and TRBJ2-2, the full variable domain is GAGVSQSPSNKVTEKGKDVELRCDPISGHTALYWYRQSLGQGLEFLIYFQGNSAPDKSGLPSDRFSAERTGGSVSTLTIQRTQQEDSAVYLCASSLEGQVAGELFFGEGSRLTVL.

CDR3 amino acids: CASSLYGTPNRIYF. Here the CDR3 DNA reads TGTGCCAGCAGTTTATACGGGACCCCAAACAGGATATATTTT. The chain has TRBV28 and TRBJ1-3; D perhaps matches TRBD1 (5 bases). The germline CDR1 and CDR2 sequences are MDHEN and SYDVKM. CDR3 length: 14 amino acids. Trimming left V 1 base short and J 13 bases short, with 17 bases between.

This clone has just one count. The sample contains more than one DNA sequence encoding this CDR3. The CDR3 DNA sequence: TGTGCCAGCAGGGCCGGGACAGACAATTCACCCCTCCACTTT. It encodes CASRAGTDNSPLHF. V is TRBV2 and J is TRBJ1-6, with 7 bases fitting TRBD1. Germline V gene sequence: CDR1 SNHLY, CDR2 FYNNEI. The J segment lost 7 bases and the V segment lost 6 bases, leaving 6 bases of the junction unmatched. There are 14 residues in the CDR3. The variable domain in full, with the rest retrieved from reference TRBV2 and TRBJ1-6, is EPEVTQTPSHQVTQMGQEVILRCVPISNHLYFYWYRQILGQKVEFLVSFYNNEISEKSEIFDDQFSVERPDGSNFTLKIRSTKLEDSAMYFCASRAGTDNSPLHFGNGTRLTVT.

V gene TRBV7-2 combines with J gene TRBJ2-7, with D unclear. The V gene's germline CDR1 is SGHTA and CDR2 FQGNSA. V was shortened by 6 bases and J by 4 bases, with 13 bases between the two germline ends. The CDR3 runs to 13 residues. Here the CDR3 DNA reads TGTGCCAGCAGTTTCGACCCTCCGTACGAGCAGTACTTC. This translates into CASSFDPPYEQYF.

The gene calls are TRBV10-3 and TRBJ1-1; 12 nucleotides line up with TRBD1. CDR1 is ENHRY and CDR2 is SYGVKD in the germline V gene. V gave up 6 bases and J gave up 4 bases; unmatched junction bases: 6. This CDR3 comprises 15 residues. The CDR3 DNA sequence: TGTGCCATCAGCCCGGGACAGGGGGCGGGCACTGAAGCTTTCTTT. Its protein is CAISPGQGAGTEAFF.

This clone showed up just a few times. V usage is TRBV20-1 and J usage is TRBJ1-5; possible D gene TRBD1, 5 bases. V was cut by 5 bases and J by 9 bases, with 11 bases left in between. CDR1 and CDR2 from the germline V gene are DFQATT and SNEGSKA (reference sequence). The CDR3 runs to 11 residues. CDR3 sequence reads: CSAGSQGPQHF. CDR3 sequence (DNA): TGCAGTGCTGGAAGCCAGGGGCCCCAGCATTTT.

Comment on this clone: Distinct nucleotide sequences in the sample also encode this CDR3. The gene calls are TRBV30 and TRBJ2-3; 7 bases are a match to TRBD2. This CDR3 comprises 11 residues. Germline trimming cut 5 bases from V and 5 bases from J; bases unmatched to any gene: 1. Germline loops: CDR1 GTSNPN, CDR2 SVGIG (reference sequence). The CDR3 loop is CAWGGEDTQYF. In DNA form, the CDR3 reads TGTGCCTGGGGGGGGGAAGATACGCAGTATTTT.

This clone appeared once. The chain employs TRBV9 and TRBJ1-2; D might be TRBD1 (5 bases). V shed 0 bases and J shed 6 bases, with 18 bases lying between them. The CDR3 has 16 amino acids. Germline assignment: CDR1 SGDLS and CDR2 YYNGEE. The CDR3 is CASSVARVIRWDGYTF. The CDR3 DNA follows: TGTGCCAGCAGCGTAGCCAGGGTCATTCGCTGGGATGGCTACACCTTC.

The chain uses TRBV7-9 and TRBJ2-1; 9 positions agree with TRBD2. This CDR3 is 16 amino acids long. V shed 5 bases, J shed 9 bases, and the junction held 14 bases outside the gene matches. The V gene's germline CDR1 is SEHNR and CDR2 FQNEAQ (reference sequence). The CDR3 DNA follows: TGTGCCAGCAGCGCGACTAGCGGCCCCATTTTACGTGAGCAGTTCTTC. It specifies CASSATSGPILREQFF.

This chain joins TRBV7-8 and TRBJ2-7; tentative D call: TRBD2 (7 bases). Trimming removed 3 bases at V and 2 bases at J, with 14 bases between. Germline values: CDR1 SGHVS, CDR2 FQNEAQ. This CDR3 spans 15 amino acids. The CDR3 DNA follows: TGTGCCAGCAGCTTCACTAGGCGGGGGCCCTACGAGCAGTACTTC. It encodes CASSFTRRGPYEQYF. The whole variable domain, remainder taken from reference TRBV7-8 and TRBJ2-7, is GAGVSQSPRYKVAKRGQDVALRCDPISGHVSLFWYQQALGQGPEFLTYFQNEAQLDKSGLPSDRFFAERPEGSVSTLKIQRTQQEDSAVYLCASSFTRRGPYEQYFGPGTRLTVT.

This sequence joins TRBV18 and TRBJ1-1; tentative D call: TRBD1 (6 bases). Trimming removed 8 bases at V and 1 base at J, with 17 bases between. Germline-derived CDR1 and CDR2 are KGHSH and LQKENI. The CDR3 runs to 15 residues. The CDR3 reads CASRVGQGQNTEAFF. In DNA form, the CDR3 reads TGTGCCAGCCGGGTTGGTCAGGGGCAGAACACTGAAGCTTTCTTT.

The V call is TRBV4-1, the J call TRBJ2-3; 9 bases map to TRBD2. The germline V gene has CDR1 MGHRA and CDR2 YSYEKL. V shed 1 base, J shed 5 bases, and the junction held 7 bases outside the gene matches. The CDR3 is 16 residues long. In nucleotides, the CDR3 is TGCGCCAGCAGCCAAGTTCCTAGCGGGATTGGAGATACGCAGTATTTT. Protein: CASSQVPSGIGDTQYF.